A single sample gave rise to the 10 T cell receptor beta chains below, sequenced in a study of T cells after posttransplantation cyclophosphamide. Busulfan-fludarabine conditioning, marrow transplant, and cyclophosphamide on days +3 and +4 were administered. The assay was immunoSEQ multiplex PCR, and TCRdb's table has in-frame clones only and misses some. This sample has 4,500 to 5,000 clones, with 82% found just once. The sample in question was PBMCs, obtained 86 days after allogeneic stem cell transplant with posttransplant cyclophosphamide. The receptors come from a male patient aged 50 or older who received an allogeneic stem cell transplant from an unrelated donor, was CMV-positive, and had acute GVHD only. The graft donor may account for some of the T cells.

This sequence joins TRBV19 and TRBJ1-4; TRBD1 agrees at 10 bases. V was clipped by 5 bases and J by 14 bases; unmatched bases: 5. This CDR3 contains 12 residues. Germline V gene data show CDR1 as LNHDA and CDR2 as SQIVND (reference sequence). The CDR3 nucleotides are TGTGCCAGTAGTGGCCTGGGACAGGGGCTGTTTTTT. It codes for CASSGLGQGLFF.

J is TRBJ2-7 and V is TRBV5-4; weak D call: TRBD2 (6 bases). Trimming removed 1 base from V and 0 bases from J, with 17 bases in between. Germline CDR1 and CDR2: SGHNT and YYREEE (reference sequence). The CDR3 is 17 amino acids. The chain's CDR3 is CASSLSLASEISYEQYF. The CDR3 region has the DNA TGTGCCAGCAGCTTGTCACTCGCTAGCGAAATCTCCTACGAGCAGTACTTC. Filled out from reference TRBV5-4 and TRBJ2-7, the complete variable domain reads ETGVTQSPTHLIKTRGQQVTLRCSSQSGHNTVSWYQQALGQGPQFIFQYYREEENGRGNFPPRFSGLQFPNYSSELNVNALELDDSALYLCASSLSLASEISYEQYFGPGTRLTVT.

The chain uses TRBV6-1 and TRBJ2-7; 10 bases agree with TRBD1. J lost 5 bases, V lost 4 bases, and 5 bases had no gene match. This CDR3 has 14 residues. CDR1 MNHNS and CDR2 SASEGT come from the germline V gene. In DNA form, the CDR3 reads TGTGCCAGCAGTGCCTTGACAGGGGGCGACGAGCAGTACTTC. Protein: CASSALTGGDEQYF.

The chain has TRBV7-9 and TRBJ1-2, with unresolved D. CDR1 is SEHNR, CDR2 FQNEAQ, per germline (reference sequence). The CDR3 sequence is 16 residues long. Between the trimmed V and J ends, which lost 5 bases and 2 bases, there was a span of 18 bases. CDR3 in amino acids: CASSPAVFRMNYGYTF. In DNA form, the CDR3 reads TGTGCCAGCAGCCCAGCGGTTTTCAGGATGAACTATGGCTACACCTTC.

The V gene is TRBV9, the J gene TRBJ2-7; 10 bases match TRBD1. The germline gives CDR1 SGDLS, CDR2 YYNGEE. The V and J ends lost 0 bases and 3 bases, in that order; junction bases with no gene match: 6. The CDR3 extends over 16 amino acids. The CDR3 DNA reads as TGTGCCAGCAGCGTAGGGTCTGGGACAGGGGTCTACGAGCAGTACTTC. Translation gives CASSVGSGTGVYEQYF.

This clone has more than one count but fewer than ten. The chain carries TRBV7-9 and TRBJ2-1; D ambiguous. This CDR3 is 12 amino acids long. Germline V gene lookup returns CDR1 SEHNR and CDR2 FQNEAQ (reference sequence). V was shortened by 10 bases and J by 7 bases, with 14 bases between the two germline ends. DNA for the CDR3: TGTGCCACGGTAGAAGGAGCTAATGAGCAGTTCTTC. Translating gives CATVEGANEQFF.

This clone was counted a single time. This chain connects TRBV27 to TRBJ2-1; the D is unclear. CDR3 length equals 15 residues. The V end lost 6 bases, the J end lost 6 bases, and 18 bases lay between the germline ends. Germline V CDR1 and CDR2: MNHEY, SMNVEV (reference sequence). The CDR3 DNA reads as TGTGCCAGCAGAGCGAGGTTAGACCTTGCCAATGAGCAGTTCTTC. As protein: CASRARLDLANEQFF.

The gene calls are TRBV19 and TRBJ1-1, with D uncertain. The germline gives CDR1 LNHDA, CDR2 SQIVND (reference sequence). The length of the CDR3 is 13 residues. V lost 2 bases to trimming and J lost 0 bases, with 4 bases between them. In DNA, the CDR3 is TGTGCCAGTAGTATAAGAGTGAACACTGAAGCTTTCTTT. This sequence encodes CASSIRVNTEAFF.

This clone was picked up a small number of times. The rearrangement joins TRBV18 to TRBJ1-5; tentative D call: TRBD1 (6 bases). This CDR3 spans 16 amino acids. The germline V and J ends were trimmed by 1 base and 2 bases, with 12 bases remaining between them. Per the germline V gene, CDR1 is KGHSH and CDR2 is LQKENI. The CDR3 DNA reads as TGTGCCAGCTCACCACGCAGGGGCGAGGGCAATCAGCCCCAGCATTTT. Residues: CASSPRRGEGNQPQHF.

The chain carries TRBV2 and TRBJ2-1, with 11 bases aligning to TRBD2. There are 19 residues in the CDR3. The trim removed 6 bases at V and 4 bases at J, leaving 17 bases unmatched. Germline V lookup: CDR1 SNHLY, CDR2 FYNNEI. The CDR3, as DNA: TGTGCCAGCAGCAACCGAAACGTAGCGGGAGGGCCGGGTTACAATGAGCAGTTCTTC. Translation: CASSNRNVAGGPGYNEQFF.